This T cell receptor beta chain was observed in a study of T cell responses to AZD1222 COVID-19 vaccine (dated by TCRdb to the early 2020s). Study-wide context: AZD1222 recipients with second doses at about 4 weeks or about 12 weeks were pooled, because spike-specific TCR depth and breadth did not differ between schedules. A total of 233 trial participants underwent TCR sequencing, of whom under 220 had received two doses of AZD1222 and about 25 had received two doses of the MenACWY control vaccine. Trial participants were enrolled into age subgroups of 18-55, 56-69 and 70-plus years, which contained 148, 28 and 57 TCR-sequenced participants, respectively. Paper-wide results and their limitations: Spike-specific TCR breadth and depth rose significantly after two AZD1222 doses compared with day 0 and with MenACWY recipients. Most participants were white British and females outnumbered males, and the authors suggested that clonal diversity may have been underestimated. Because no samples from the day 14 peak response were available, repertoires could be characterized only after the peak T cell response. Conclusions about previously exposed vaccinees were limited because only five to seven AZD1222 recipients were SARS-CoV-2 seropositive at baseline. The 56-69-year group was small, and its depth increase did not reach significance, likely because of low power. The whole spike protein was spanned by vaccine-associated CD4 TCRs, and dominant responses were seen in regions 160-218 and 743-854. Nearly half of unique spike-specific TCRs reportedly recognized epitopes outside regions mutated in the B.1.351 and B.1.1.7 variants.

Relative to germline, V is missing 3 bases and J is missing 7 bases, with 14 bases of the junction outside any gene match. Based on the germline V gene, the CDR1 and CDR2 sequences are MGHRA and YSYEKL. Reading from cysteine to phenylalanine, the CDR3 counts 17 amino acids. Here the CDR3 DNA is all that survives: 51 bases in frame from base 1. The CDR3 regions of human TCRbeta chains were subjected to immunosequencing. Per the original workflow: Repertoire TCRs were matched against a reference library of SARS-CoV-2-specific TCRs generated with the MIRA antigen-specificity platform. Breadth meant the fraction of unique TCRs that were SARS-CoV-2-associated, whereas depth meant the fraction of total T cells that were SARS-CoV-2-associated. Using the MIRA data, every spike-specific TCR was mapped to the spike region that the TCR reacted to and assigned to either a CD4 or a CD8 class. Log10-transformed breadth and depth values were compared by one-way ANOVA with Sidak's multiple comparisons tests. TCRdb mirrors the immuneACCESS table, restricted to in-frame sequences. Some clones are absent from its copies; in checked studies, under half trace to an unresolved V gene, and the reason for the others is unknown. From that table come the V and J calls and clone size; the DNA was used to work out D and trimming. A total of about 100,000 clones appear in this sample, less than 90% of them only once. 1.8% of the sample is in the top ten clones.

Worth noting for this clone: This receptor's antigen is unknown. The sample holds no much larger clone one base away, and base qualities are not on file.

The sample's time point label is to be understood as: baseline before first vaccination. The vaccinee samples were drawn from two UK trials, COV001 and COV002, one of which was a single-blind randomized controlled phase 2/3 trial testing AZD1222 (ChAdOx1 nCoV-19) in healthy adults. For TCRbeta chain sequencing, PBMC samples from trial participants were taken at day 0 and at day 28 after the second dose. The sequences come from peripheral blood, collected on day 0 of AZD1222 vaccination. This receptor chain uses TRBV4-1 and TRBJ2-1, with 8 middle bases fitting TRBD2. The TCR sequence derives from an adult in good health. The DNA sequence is TGCGCCAGCAGCCACCCCACCGGGAGGGCGGTCGGTAATGAGCAGTTCTTC. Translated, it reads CASSHPTGRAVGNEQFF.